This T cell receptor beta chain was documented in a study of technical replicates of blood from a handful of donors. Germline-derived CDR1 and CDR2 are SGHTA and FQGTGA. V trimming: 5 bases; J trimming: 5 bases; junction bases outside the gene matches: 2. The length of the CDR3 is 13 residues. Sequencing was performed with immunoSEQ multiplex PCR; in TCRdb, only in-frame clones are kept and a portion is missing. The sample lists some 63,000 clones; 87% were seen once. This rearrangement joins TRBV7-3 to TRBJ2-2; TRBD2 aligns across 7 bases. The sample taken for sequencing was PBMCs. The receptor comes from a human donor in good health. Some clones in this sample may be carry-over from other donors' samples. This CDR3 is CASSPRGTGELFF. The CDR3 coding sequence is TGTGCCAGCAGCCCGCGGGGGACCGGGGAGCTGTTTTTT.